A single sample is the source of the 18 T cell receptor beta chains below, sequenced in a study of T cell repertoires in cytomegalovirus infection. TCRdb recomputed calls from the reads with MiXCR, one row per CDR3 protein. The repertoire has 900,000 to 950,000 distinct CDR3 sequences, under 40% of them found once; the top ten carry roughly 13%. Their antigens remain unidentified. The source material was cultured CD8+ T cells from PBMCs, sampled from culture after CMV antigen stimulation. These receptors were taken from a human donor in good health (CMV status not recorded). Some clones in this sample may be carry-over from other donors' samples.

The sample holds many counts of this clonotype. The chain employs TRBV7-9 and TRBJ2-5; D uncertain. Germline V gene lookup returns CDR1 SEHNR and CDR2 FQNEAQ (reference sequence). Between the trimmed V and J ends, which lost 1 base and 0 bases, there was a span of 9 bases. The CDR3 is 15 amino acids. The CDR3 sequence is CASSLVGQDQETQYF. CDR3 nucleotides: TGTGCCAGCAGCTTAGTTGGGCAGGACCAAGAGACCCAGTACTTC. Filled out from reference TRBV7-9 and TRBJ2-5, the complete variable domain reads DTGVSQNPRHKITKRGQNVTFRCDPISEHNRLYWYRQTLGQGPEFLTYFQNEAQLEKSRLLSDRFSAERPKGSFSTLEIQRTEQGDSAMYLCASSLVGQDQETQYFGPGTRLLVL.

The CDR3 protein is CASSDTGTGANGYTF. The CDR3 region has the DNA TGTGCCAGCAGTGACACCGGGACAGGGGCAAATGGCTACACCTTC. The chain employs TRBV6-5 and TRBJ1-2, with 10 bases identical to TRBD1. Germline-derived CDR1 and CDR2 are MNHEY and SVGAGI. CDR3 length: 15 amino acids. Trimming took 5 bases from V and 6 from J; bases not matched to a gene: 9.

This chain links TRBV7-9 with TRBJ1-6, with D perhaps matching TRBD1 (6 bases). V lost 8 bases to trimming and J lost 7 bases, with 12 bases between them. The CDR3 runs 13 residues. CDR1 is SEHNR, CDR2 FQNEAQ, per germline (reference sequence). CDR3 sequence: CASGKGGNSPLHF. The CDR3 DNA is TGTGCCAGCGGGAAGGGGGGGAATTCACCCCTCCACTTT.

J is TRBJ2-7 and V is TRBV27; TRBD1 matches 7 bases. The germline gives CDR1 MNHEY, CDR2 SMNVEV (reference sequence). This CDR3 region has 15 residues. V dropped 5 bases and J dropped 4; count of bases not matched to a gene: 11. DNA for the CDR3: TGTGCCAGCAGTCTACAGGGGCCGGGTCTTTACGAGCAGTACGTC. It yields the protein CASSLQGPGLYEQYV.

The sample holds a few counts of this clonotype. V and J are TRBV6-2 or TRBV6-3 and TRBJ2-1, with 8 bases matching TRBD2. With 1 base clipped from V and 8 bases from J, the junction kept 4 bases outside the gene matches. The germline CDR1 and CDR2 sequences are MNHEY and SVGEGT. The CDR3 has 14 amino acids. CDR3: CASSYFSGGYEQFF. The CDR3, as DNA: TGTGCCAGCAGTTACTTTTCGGGGGGGTATGAGCAGTTCTTC.

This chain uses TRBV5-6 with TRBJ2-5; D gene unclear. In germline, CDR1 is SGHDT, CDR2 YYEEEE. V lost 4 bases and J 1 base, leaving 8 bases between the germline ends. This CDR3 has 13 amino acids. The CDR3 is CASSLPPQETQYF. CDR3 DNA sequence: TGTGCCAGCAGCCTACCGCCCCAAGAGACCCAGTACTTC.

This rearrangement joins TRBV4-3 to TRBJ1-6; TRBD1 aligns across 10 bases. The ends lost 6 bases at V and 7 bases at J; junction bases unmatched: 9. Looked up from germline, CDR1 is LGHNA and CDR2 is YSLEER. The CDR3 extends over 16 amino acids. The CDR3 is CASSRTPGQGNSPLHF. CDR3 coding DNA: TGCGCCAGCAGTAGGACTCCGGGACAGGGGAATTCACCCCTCCACTTT.

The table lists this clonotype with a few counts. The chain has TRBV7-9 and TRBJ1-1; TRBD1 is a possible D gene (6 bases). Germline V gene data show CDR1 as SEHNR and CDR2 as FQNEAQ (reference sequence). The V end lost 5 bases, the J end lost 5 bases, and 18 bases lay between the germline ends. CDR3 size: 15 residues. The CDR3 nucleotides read TGTGCCAGCAGCACCCCGACAGGATCGCAAACTGAAGCTTTCTTT. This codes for CASSTPTGSQTEAFF.

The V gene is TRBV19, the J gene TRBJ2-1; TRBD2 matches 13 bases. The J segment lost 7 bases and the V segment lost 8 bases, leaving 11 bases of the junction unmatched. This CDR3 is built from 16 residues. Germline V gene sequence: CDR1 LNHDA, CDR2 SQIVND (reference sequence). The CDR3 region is CASCCPGTSGDNEQFF. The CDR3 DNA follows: TGTGCCAGTTGTTGCCCCGGGACTAGCGGGGATAATGAGCAGTTCTTC.

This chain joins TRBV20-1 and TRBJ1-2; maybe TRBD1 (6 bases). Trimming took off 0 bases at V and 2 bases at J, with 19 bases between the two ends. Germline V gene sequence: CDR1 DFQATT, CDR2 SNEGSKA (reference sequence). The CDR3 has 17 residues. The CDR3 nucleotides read TGCAGTGCTAGAGAGGAGTCTGGGGACATCGTGAACTATGGCTACACCTTC. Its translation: CSAREESGDIVNYGYTF.

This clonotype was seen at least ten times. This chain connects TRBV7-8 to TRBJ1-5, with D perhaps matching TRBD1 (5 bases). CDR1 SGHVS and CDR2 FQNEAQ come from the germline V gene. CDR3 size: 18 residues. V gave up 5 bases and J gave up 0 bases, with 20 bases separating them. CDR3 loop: CASSPRKKTAYSNQPQHF. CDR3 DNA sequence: TGTGCCAGCAGCCCCCGCAAAAAGACAGCCTATAGCAATCAGCCCCAGCATTTT.

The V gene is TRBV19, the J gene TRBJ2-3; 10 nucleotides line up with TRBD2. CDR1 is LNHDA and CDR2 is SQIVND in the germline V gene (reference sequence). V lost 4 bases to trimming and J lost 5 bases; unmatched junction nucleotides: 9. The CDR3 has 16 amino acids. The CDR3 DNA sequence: TGTGCCAGTAGTAGTATAGCGGGGGGCGACCAAGATACGCAGTATTTT. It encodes CASSSIAGGDQDTQYF.

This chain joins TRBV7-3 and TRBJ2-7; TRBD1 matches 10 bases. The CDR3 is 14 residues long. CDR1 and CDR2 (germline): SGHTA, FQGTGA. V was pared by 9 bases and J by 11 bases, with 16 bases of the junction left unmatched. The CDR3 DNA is TGTGCCAGTCGGTTGGACAGGGGGGTGCGGGGGAAGTACGTC. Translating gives CASRLDRGVRGKYV.

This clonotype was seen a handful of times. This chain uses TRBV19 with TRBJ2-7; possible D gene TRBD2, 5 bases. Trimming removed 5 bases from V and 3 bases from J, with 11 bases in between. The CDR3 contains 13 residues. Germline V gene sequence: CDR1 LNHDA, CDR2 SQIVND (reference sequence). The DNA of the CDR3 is TGTGCCAGTAGTCGCGGGCCAGACTACGAGCAGTACTTC. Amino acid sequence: CASSRGPDYEQYF.

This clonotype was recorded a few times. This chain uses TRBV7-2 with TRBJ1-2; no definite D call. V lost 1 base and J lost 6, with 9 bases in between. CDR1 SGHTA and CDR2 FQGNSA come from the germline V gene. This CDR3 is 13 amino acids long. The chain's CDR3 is CASSLDRQHGYTF. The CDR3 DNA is TGTGCCAGCAGCTTAGACAGACAACATGGCTACACCTTC.

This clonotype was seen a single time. The CDR3 here is CASSWAGGNGYTF. The CDR3 bases are TGTGCCAGCAGTTGGGCAGGGGGCAATGGCTACACCTTC. The chain combines TRBV28 with TRBJ1-2, with 8 bases that match TRBD1. The CDR3 is 13 residues long. V trimming: 4 bases; J trimming: 6 bases; junction bases outside the gene matches: 4. Germline CDR1 and CDR2: MDHEN and SYDVKM.

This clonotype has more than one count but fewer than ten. This CDR3 is CASSAGTGGRGEKLFF. The CDR3 DNA is TGTGCCAGCAGTGCAGGGACAGGGGGAAGGGGCGAAAAACTGTTTTTT. V and J are TRBV25-1 and TRBJ1-4, with 11 nucleotides matching TRBD1. The CDR3 runs to 16 residues. Germline CDR1 is MGHDK and CDR2 is SYGVNS. Trimming removed 4 bases from V and 8 bases from J; junction bases left unmatched: 9.

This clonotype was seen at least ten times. The CDR3 DNA reads as TGTGCCAGCAGCTTAGCGCTTCCGGATTTCACAGATACGCAGTATTTT. This translates into CASSLALPDFTDTQYF. The rearrangement links TRBV7-6 to TRBJ2-3, with D uncertain. The CDR3 extends over 16 amino acids. Germline values: CDR1 SGHVS, CDR2 FNYEAQ. V lost 0 bases, J lost 2 bases, and 12 bases lay in between.